A selection of T cell receptor beta chains follows, all from one sample in a study of CD4 T cells in relation to SARS-CoV-2 and coronaviruses. Repertoires were generated with immunoSEQ multiplex PCR, while TCRdb's copy carries only in-frame clones and drops some. The top ten hold more than 11% of the sample, which has about 23,000 clones, roughly 74% seen once. Their cognate antigens are unknown. Material for sequencing was CD4+ T cells from PBMCs, cultured in vitro. All receptors come from a human donor in good health. Each CDR3 is given without its conserved first and last residue. The order of the fields is J gene, V gene, CDR3 protein.

>TRBJ1-1|TRBV5-1
ASSDTGGTTEAF
>TRBJ1-1|TRBV7-9
ASSRDSGATRAF
>TRBJ2-7|TRBV11-3
ASSFKGGEQY
>TRBJ2-1|TRBV7-9
ASSLVYRDYEQF
>TRBJ1-1|TRBV10-1
ASRTDRNTEAF
>TRBJ2-7|TRBV15
ATSGMGGGYEQY
>TRBJ2-3|TRBV5-1
ASSLVPDIGSDTQY
>TRBJ2-7|TRBV13
ASSLGPAGAYEQY
>TRBJ1-1|TRBV6-5
ASSYSPSPYTEAF
>TRBJ1-2|TRBV30
AWSPSRDRGYT
>TRBJ2-3|TRBV19
ASSTQTSGRVGRTDTQY
>TRBJ1-1|TRBV4-1
ASSQRPGVNTEAF
>TRBJ2-1|TRBV5-5
ASSSGLYNEQF
>TRBJ2-2|TRBV7-3
ASSKTTSGIAGELF
>TRBJ1-1|TRBV5-1
ASSLEGSEAF
>TRBJ1-5|TRBV7-8
ASSLGQDQPQH
>TRBJ2-5|TRBV28
ASTRGGTSQETQY
>TRBJ2-1|TRBV7-3
ASSQELGEQF
>TRBJ2-7|TRBV2
ASSATVSYEQY
>TRBJ2-3|TRBV6-5
ASKQTRDSGDTQY
>TRBJ1-6|TRBV11-3
ASSLAVQGTSPLH
>TRBJ2-1|TRBV5-4
ASSFHSAEQF
>TRBJ2-1|TRBV30
AWSPVPGQGADEQF